The 21 T cell receptor beta chains listed next were all sequenced from one sample in a study of identical twins. TCRdb reprocessed the 5' RACE reads via MiXCR and lists one record per CDR3 protein. The sample consists of roughly 690,000 distinct CDR3 sequences, over 5% of them appearing once. Sequenced sample: naive T cells sorted from blood. These TCRs come from a young man in good health.

This clonotype was seen ten or more times. The chain is built from TRBV15 and TRBJ2-3, with TRBD2 matching over 10 bases. Germline V gene data show CDR1 as LNHNV and CDR2 as YYDKDF (reference sequence). J gave up 2 bases and V 8 bases, and 7 bases lay outside the gene matches. The CDR3 contains 15 residues. For the CDR3, the DNA is TGTGCCACCCGACGAGCGGGAGGGGACACAGATACGCAGTATTTT. Residues: CATRRAGGDTDTQYF.

This clonotype showed up just a few times. The chain has TRBV12-3 or TRBV12-4 and TRBJ1-4; D is perhaps TRBD1 (5 bases). The V gene lost 6 bases and the J gene lost 0 bases, with 20 bases spanning the gap. The CDR3 covers 18 residues. The DNA of the CDR3 is TGTGCCAGCAGCCCCTCCGGGACGCATGTATCAACTAATGAAAAACTGTTTTTT. It encodes CASSPSGTHVSTNEKLFF.

This clonotype showed up many times. The gene calls are TRBV12-3 or TRBV12-4 and TRBJ2-1, with D tentatively TRBD2 (5 bases). V was trimmed by 7 bases and J by 6 bases, leaving 13 bases between them. This CDR3 spans 13 amino acids. The DNA of the CDR3 is TGTGCCAGCAATGGCTACGAGGGCAATGAGCAGTTCTTC. Protein: CASNGYEGNEQFF.

A remark on this clonotype: Because it lacks the conserved phenylalanine or tryptophan at the end, this CDR3 is likely a read error. CDR3 in amino acids: CASSVTLSDLNYNEQFC. CDR3 in DNA: TGTGCCAGCAGCGTAACTTTGTCGGACCTAAACTACAATGAGCAGTTCTGC. J is TRBJ2-1 and V is TRBV9; D call uncertain. The CDR3 is made up of 17 amino acids. Trimming removed 1 base from V and 3 bases from J, with 17 bases in between. Germline V gene lookup returns CDR1 SGDLS and CDR2 YYNGEE.

This clonotype turned up a few times. The V gene is TRBV5-5, the J gene TRBJ2-1, with a weak D call TRBD2 (6 bases). The CDR3 spans 16 residues. Germline assignment: CDR1 SGHKS and CDR2 YYEKEE (reference sequence). V was shortened by 4 bases and J by 5 bases, with 19 bases between the two germline ends. The CDR3 sequence is CASSLPRGRGDNEQFF. The CDR3 DNA reads TGTGCCAGCAGCCTCCCTCGGGGGAGAGGTGACAATGAGCAGTTCTTC.

V gene TRBV12-3 or TRBV12-4 combines with J gene TRBJ2-1; 10 bases align to TRBD1. The CDR3 is 16 amino acids. With V trimmed by 4 bases and J by 6 bases, 9 bases remained unmatched. CDR3 region: CASSWTGGPASNEQFF. The CDR3 coding sequence is TGTGCCAGCAGTTGGACAGGGGGACCAGCCTCCAATGAGCAGTTCTTC.

This clonotype showed up many times. The V call is TRBV12-3 or TRBV12-4, the J call TRBJ1-5; TRBD1 is a possible D gene (5 bases). Trimming stripped 1 base from V and 4 bases from J, with 11 bases between. The CDR3 has 15 residues. The CDR3 bases are TGTGCCAGCAGTTTAGGTTCGGGGCGGAATCAGCCCCAGCATTTT. It specifies CASSLGSGRNQPQHF.

This clonotype was seen ten or more times. The rearrangement links TRBV12-3 or TRBV12-4 to TRBJ1-1; TRBD1 matches at 7 bases. This CDR3 is built from 16 residues. The V gene end was trimmed by 6 bases and the J gene end by 0 bases; junction bases not matched to a gene: 10. The CDR3 protein is CASRRGRDSMNTEAFF. The CDR3 nucleotides read TGTGCCAGCAGAAGAGGAAGGGACAGCATGAACACTGAAGCTTTCTTT.

J is TRBJ2-1 and V is TRBV7-2, with 7 positions matching TRBD2. Unmatched junction bases numbered 14, after V lost 2 bases and J lost 7 bases. This CDR3 contains 17 residues. Germline assignment: CDR1 SGHTA and CDR2 FQGNSA. The CDR3 DNA is TGTGCCAGCAGCTTATATTTTGGCGGGAGTAGTATAAATGAGCAGTTCTTC. Translation: CASSLYFGGSSINEQFF. Variable domain in full (rest from reference TRBV7-2 and TRBJ2-1): GAGVSQSPSNKVTEKGKDVELRCDPISGHTALYWYRQSLGQGLEFLIYFQGNSAPDKSGLPSDRFSAERTGGSVSTLTIQRTQQEDSAVYLCASSLYFGGSSINEQFFGPGTRLTVL.

The chain uses TRBV9 and TRBJ2-1; 7 positions agree with TRBD2. The germline V gene encodes CDR1 SGDLS and CDR2 YYNGEE. This CDR3 contains 16 residues. Germline trimming cut 3 bases from V and 0 bases from J; bases unmatched to any gene: 6. The CDR3 loop is CASSDTSASSYNEQFF. DNA of the CDR3: TGTGCCAGCAGCGACACTAGCGCTAGCTCCTACAATGAGCAGTTCTTC.

This clonotype was observed at least ten times. The V gene is TRBV12-3 or TRBV12-4, the J gene TRBJ2-1; 11 bases align to TRBD1. V was clipped by 2 bases and J by 4 bases; unmatched bases: 4. This CDR3 is 16 amino acids long. This chain's CDR3 is CASSLYGTGGYNEQFF. CDR3 nucleotides: TGTGCCAGCAGTTTATATGGGACAGGGGGATACAATGAGCAGTTCTTC.

This clonotype has a handful of counts. The V gene is TRBV18, the J gene TRBJ2-7; maybe TRBD1 (5 bases). This CDR3 comprises 14 residues. Per germline, CDR1 KGHSH and CDR2 LQKENI. The ends were cut back, 3 bases at V and 4 bases at J, with 13 bases in the middle. CDR3 DNA: TGTGCCAGCTCACCGTTGGACAATCTGTACGAGCAGTACGTC. Translated: CASSPLDNLYEQYV.

This clonotype occurred many times. The J gene is TRBJ2-1, the V gene TRBV5-1; TRBD2 matches at 9 bases. CDR3 length: 14 amino acids. The ends lost 4 bases at V and 7 bases at J; junction bases unmatched: 6. CDR1 is SGHRS, CDR2 YFSETQ, per germline. The CDR3: CASSAGTSMNEQFF. The CDR3 DNA sequence: TGCGCCAGCAGCGCCGGGACTAGCATGAATGAGCAGTTCTTC.

This clonotype was seen a few times. The chain employs TRBV10-1 and TRBJ2-7; TRBD2 agrees at 10 bases. The germline CDR1 and CDR2 sequences are WNHNN and SYGVQD (reference sequence). The CDR3 has 18 amino acids. V trimming: 4 bases; J trimming: 3 bases; junction bases outside the gene matches: 15. The CDR3 nucleotides are TGCGCCAGCAGTGGAAAGAGCGGGAGGGCCCTTCCGAACTACGAGCAGTACGTC. Amino acids: CASSGKSGRALPNYEQYV.

This chain joins TRBV20-1 and TRBJ2-3, with D perhaps matching TRBD1 or TRBD2 (6 bases each). CDR1 and CDR2 (germline): DFQATT, SNEGSKA (reference sequence). CDR3 length equals 13 residues. V was shortened by 4 bases and J by 6 bases, with 14 bases between the two germline ends. The DNA of the CDR3 is TGCAGTGCTACTATGAGGGGGAGGGATACGCAGTATTTT. This encodes CSATMRGRDTQYF.

The chain has TRBV7-8 and TRBJ2-7; perhaps TRBD1 as D (5 bases). Germline CDR1 reads SGHVS; CDR2 reads FQNEAQ. The CDR3 consists of 16 residues. V dropped 2 bases and J dropped 3 bases, with 17 bases sitting between them. CDR3 coding DNA: TGTGCCAGCAGCTTAAAGTTGGCAGGGCCATTCTACGAGCAGTACTTC. Residues: CASSLKLAGPFYEQYF.

The sample holds many counts of this clonotype. V and J are TRBV2 and TRBJ2-5; D possibly uses TRBD1 or TRBD2 (6 bases each). CDR3 length: 13 residues. With 2 bases removed from V and 5 bases from J, the gap between germline ends came to 9 bases. Germline lookup yields CDR1 SNHLY and CDR2 FYNNEI. Here the CDR3 reads CASSEWRGETQYF. In nucleotides, the CDR3 is TGTGCCAGCAGTGAATGGAGGGGGGAGACCCAGTACTTC.

This clonotype was counted ten times or more. V gene TRBV6-1 combines with J gene TRBJ1-5; D not certain. V shed 8 bases and J shed 0 bases, with 5 bases lying between them. CDR1 and CDR2 (germline): MNHNS, SASEGT. This CDR3 contains 12 residues. The CDR3 protein is CASGNSNQPQHF. CDR3 nucleotides: TGTGCCAGCGGGAATAGCAATCAGCCCCAGCATTTT.

This clonotype was recorded many times. The chain employs TRBV20-1 and TRBJ2-5; TRBD1 matches at 8 bases. Germline CDR1 and CDR2: DFQATT and SNEGSKA (reference sequence). V gave up 3 bases and J gave up 5 bases; unmatched junction bases: 8. The CDR3 runs 14 residues. DNA of the CDR3: TGCAGTGCTAGGGCTGACAGGGGACGGGAGACCCAGTACTTC. The encoded protein is CSARADRGRETQYF.

In this sample, this clonotype turned up many times. CDR3 DNA sequence: TGTGCCAGCAGTTCCACAGGGGGCTACTATGGCTACACCTTC. It translates to CASSSTGGYYGYTF. The V call is TRBV11-2, the J call TRBJ1-2, with TRBD1 identical over 9 bases. V gave up 6 bases and J gave up 3 bases; unmatched junction bases: 5. The germline V gene encodes CDR1 SGHAT and CDR2 FQNNGV. The CDR3 is made up of 14 amino acids.

This clonotype was counted ten times or more. The V and J genes are TRBV7-9 and TRBJ1-2; D is ambiguous. In germline, CDR1 is SEHNR, CDR2 FQNEAQ (reference sequence). The CDR3 has 12 residues. V gave up 6 bases and J gave up 3 bases, with 8 bases separating them. The CDR3 region is CASSRGDYGYTF. Here the CDR3 DNA reads TGTGCCAGCAGTCGGGGTGACTATGGCTACACCTTC. The whole variable domain, remainder taken from reference TRBV7-9 and TRBJ1-2, is DTGVSQNPRHKITKRGQNVTFRCDPISEHNRLYWYRQTLGQGPEFLTYFQNEAQLEKSRLLSDRFSAERPKGSFSTLEIQRTEQGDSAMYLCASSRGDYGYTFGSGTRLTVV.